This note documents a single TCR beta chain sequence. The antigen is not known. The sample is drawn from a study of OX40 agonist ivuxolimab in advanced cancers. Study overall: With ivuxolimab, an agonistic anti-OX40 (CD134) antibody, patients were treated. Of mixed ages from 23 to 79 and averaging around 60 years, the group was about 80% male. One hepatocellular carcinoma and two cutaneous melanoma patients partially responded.

Study-level results: The study found that CD8+ T cells averaged more expanded clones than CD4+.

The germline V gene encodes CDR1 SGHVS and CDR2 FQNEAQ. The CDR3 is made up of 14 amino acids. After removal of 4 bases from V and 8 bases from J, the junction contained 10 bases not matched to a gene. Assay used: immunoSEQ multiplex PCR; TCRdb lists only in-frame clones, some missing. Of about 35,000 clones listed, around 80% are singletons. This sample comprised CD4+ or CD8+ T cells sorted from blood, obtained in a trial of the OX40 agonist ivuxolimab. The rearrangement uses TRBV7-8 and TRBJ1-2, with 7 bases that match TRBD1. This clonotype was obtained from an adult with an advanced solid tumor such as melanoma, head and neck, liver or kidney cancer. The CDR3 DNA sequence: TGTGCCAGCAGCTCAAGGGAGGGGGCGCGAGGCTACACCTTC. Translating it yields CASSSREGARGYTF.